The 32 T cell receptor beta chains presented below share a single source sample, sequenced in a study of blood T cell repertoires in COVID-19. Libraries were prepared by immunoSEQ multiplex PCR; TCRdb keeps only in-frame clonotypes and omits some of them. The sample consists of approximately 280,000 clones, 80% to 90% of them appearing once. What was sequenced was peripheral blood. Source of these receptors: a man aged 35 to 55 with acute or convalescent COVID-19.

V and J are TRBV19 and TRBJ2-3; 9 nucleotides match TRBD1. V lost 4 bases, J lost 6 bases, and 5 bases stayed unmatched. The length of the CDR3 is 14 residues. Germline CDR1 and CDR2: LNHDA and SQIVND (reference sequence). This chain's CDR3 is CASSTTGGVDTQYF. The CDR3 bases are TGTGCCAGTAGTACGACAGGGGGAGTGGATACGCAGTATTTT.

Worth noting for this clone: A junction boundary mismatches the germline segment, possibly from a read error. The chain combines TRBV12-3 or TRBV12-4 with TRBJ2-1, with D possibly TRBD1 on 6 matching bases. The CDR3 runs to 11 residues. CDR3 amino acids: CASSFGGQPVF. Written as DNA, the CDR3 is TGTGCCAGCAGCTTTGGGGGCCAACCGGTCTTC.

The chain is built from TRBV6-5 and TRBJ2-7; TRBD1 matches 9 bases. CDR1 is MNHEY, CDR2 SVGAGI, per germline. The trim removed 0 bases at V and 7 bases at J, leaving 4 bases unmatched. This CDR3 spans 14 amino acids. The CDR3 protein is CASSYSGQGEEQYF. CDR3 bases: TGTGCCAGCAGTTACTCGGGACAGGGAGAAGAGCAGTACTTC.

The chain combines TRBV7-6 with TRBJ1-2; no definite D call. The germline V gene has CDR1 SGHVS and CDR2 FNYEAQ. V dropped 6 bases and J dropped 8 bases, with 16 bases sitting between them. This CDR3 has 13 residues. The CDR3 spells CASREPSHGGYTF. In DNA, the CDR3 is TGTGCCAGCAGGGAGCCCTCCCACGGCGGCTACACCTTC.

This chain joins TRBV7-8 and TRBJ1-6, with 9 bases fitting TRBD1. From germline, CDR1 is SGHVS and CDR2 FQNEAQ. This CDR3 has 17 residues. Losses at the gene ends were 4 bases for V and 9 bases for J; bases not matched to a gene: 13. In DNA, the CDR3 is TGTGCCAGCAGCTCCCGTCCCGGGACAGGGAGTACTTCACCCCTCCACTTT. The encoded protein is CASSSRPGTGSTSPLHF.

The genes are TRBV11-2 and TRBJ2-1; 11 nucleotides match TRBD2. There are 16 residues in the CDR3. V was pared by 5 bases and J by 12 bases, with 15 bases of the junction left unmatched. Per germline, CDR1 SGHAT and CDR2 FQNNGV. CDR3 DNA: TGTGCCAGCAGCCCATGGGGGACTAGCGGCATAGGGGTGCAGTTCTTC. Its protein is CASSPWGTSGIGVQFF.

The chain has TRBV14 and TRBJ2-1, with D perhaps matching TRBD2 (7 bases). CDR3 size: 16 residues. Germline CDR1 and CDR2: SGHDN and FVKESK. V was clipped by 4 bases and J by 9 bases, with 22 bases between them. The chain's CDR3 is CASSLPRGIRGVEQFF. As DNA, the CDR3 is TGTGCCAGCAGCCTCCCCAGGGGAATTCGGGGGGTTGAGCAGTTCTTC.

The chain is built from TRBV10-1 and TRBJ2-1; possibly TRBD1 for D (6 bases). V was pared by 0 bases and J by 8 bases, with 11 bases between. The CDR3 covers 14 residues. Germline-derived CDR1 and CDR2 are WNHNN and SYGVQD (reference sequence). The CDR3 bases are TGCGCCAGCAGTGAGTCGGGGGCTGGGGATGAGCAGTTCTTC. Its protein is CASSESGAGDEQFF.

The CDR3 DNA reads as TGTGCCAGCAGTTTTCATGTGACTGAAGCTTTCTTT. It codes for CASSFHVTEAFF. The chain joins TRBV12-3 or TRBV12-4 to TRBJ1-1; D gene ambiguous. This CDR3 is built from 12 residues. The ends were cut back, 3 bases at V and 5 bases at J, with 7 bases in the middle.

This chain links TRBV24-1 with TRBJ2-2, with TRBD1 matching over 7 bases. CDR1 KGHDR and CDR2 SFDVKD come from the germline V gene. V was clipped by 10 bases and J by 4 bases; unmatched bases: 11. The CDR3 sequence is 15 residues long. The CDR3 DNA reads as TGTGCCACAGCGACAGGGCAGGCGAGCACCGGGGAGCTGTTTTTT. Translated, it gives CATATGQASTGELFF.

V gene TRBV5-1 combines with J gene TRBJ1-4; maybe TRBD1 (5 bases). The V end was cut by 2 bases, the J end by 1 base, with 9 bases between. From germline, CDR1 is SGHRS and CDR2 YFSETQ. The length of the CDR3 is 15 residues. CDR3 region: CASSFDGGTNEKLFF. In DNA, the CDR3 is TGCGCCAGCAGCTTCGACGGGGGAACTAATGAAAAACTGTTTTTT.

This chain joins TRBV6-1 and TRBJ1-2, with D hard to call. Germline lookup yields CDR1 MNHNS and CDR2 SASEGT. The CDR3 covers 14 residues. V was pared by 3 bases and J by 2 bases, with 10 bases between. CDR3 sequence (DNA): TGTGCCAGCAGTGACCACAGCTCAAACTATGGCTACACCTTC. Protein product: CASSDHSSNYGYTF.

This chain links TRBV2 with TRBJ1-6; D is possibly TRBD1 (6 bases). This CDR3 contains 16 residues. Trimming cost V 3 bases and J 2 bases, with 11 bases left between them. Germline assignment: CDR1 SNHLY and CDR2 FYNNEI. CDR3 sequence: CASSDARQAYNSPLHF. As DNA, the CDR3 is TGTGCCAGCAGTGACGCCCGACAGGCCTATAATTCACCCCTCCACTTT.

V gene TRBV5-5 combines with J gene TRBJ1-5; 8 nucleotides line up with TRBD1. Losses at the gene ends were 1 base for V and 2 bases for J; bases not matched to a gene: 11. Germline V gene lookup returns CDR1 SGHKS and CDR2 YYEKEE (reference sequence). The CDR3 loop spans 18 amino acids. The CDR3 DNA reads as TGTGCCAGCAGCTTGTACTTTGGTCCGGGACAGGGCAATCAGCCCCAGCATTTT. Residues: CASSLYFGPGQGNQPQHF.

The chain carries TRBV7-3 and TRBJ2-1, with 8 positions matching TRBD2. The CDR3 consists of 17 residues. CDR1 SGHTA and CDR2 FQGTGA come from the germline V gene. V gave up 0 bases and J gave up 6 bases; unmatched junction bases: 10. CDR3 sequence: CASSLTARGGPINEQFF. In nucleotides, the CDR3 is TGTGCCAGCAGCTTAACGGCCCGGGGGGGCCCCATCAATGAGCAGTTCTTC.

This chain links TRBV7-2 with TRBJ1-2, with a weak D call TRBD1 (6 bases). CDR3 length: 16 residues. Looked up from germline, CDR1 is SGHTA and CDR2 is FQGNSA. V lost 7 bases and J lost 3, with 21 bases in between. DNA of the CDR3: TGTGCCAGCAACCCCAGCTTAGGTCCAGGGGACTATGGCTACACCTTC. As protein: CASNPSLGPGDYGYTF.

The chain is built from TRBV29-1 and TRBJ2-3; TRBD2 matches 8 bases. V dropped 6 bases and J dropped 4; count of bases not matched to a gene: 6. CDR1 is SQVTM, CDR2 ANQGSEA, per germline. The CDR3 is made up of 13 amino acids. CDR3 loop: CSVLFGGADTQYF. The CDR3 bases are TGCAGCGTACTATTCGGGGGGGCAGATACGCAGTATTTT.

The chain recombines TRBV3-1 (or the pseudogene TRBV3-2) with TRBJ2-3, with D maybe TRBD2 (6 bases). Deletions cut 4 bases from V and 0 bases from J, with 14 bases between. This CDR3 region has 16 residues. Germline V gene lookup returns CDR1 LGHDT and CDR2 YNNKEL (reference sequence). The CDR3 region has the DNA TGTGCCAGCAGCCCGACTAGTGGTACGAGCACAGATACGCAGTATTTT. Translated: CASSPTSGTSTDTQYF.

This clone has only one observation. The gene calls are TRBV2 and TRBJ1-4, with D tentatively TRBD1 (6 bases). The germline CDR1 and CDR2 sequences are SNHLY and FYNNEI. V was pared by 2 bases and J by 8 bases, with 9 bases between. The CDR3 has 13 amino acids. The CDR3, as DNA: TGTGCCAGCAGTGAACGGCAGGGGGAAAAACTGTTTTTT. Translation gives CASSERQGEKLFF.

The V call is TRBV27, the J call TRBJ1-1; 9 bases match TRBD1. Per the germline V gene, CDR1 is MNHEY and CDR2 is SMNVEV (reference sequence). V lost 6 bases to trimming and J lost 4 bases; unmatched junction nucleotides: 6. This CDR3 spans 14 amino acids. The CDR3 DNA reads as TGTGCCAGCAGGACGACAGGGGGGAGCACTGAAGCTTTCTTT. Translating gives CASRTTGGSTEAFF.

This sequence joins TRBV5-5 and TRBJ1-5, with D unclear. The CDR3 spans 15 residues. The germline CDR1 and CDR2 sequences are SGHKS and YYEKEE (reference sequence). The V end was cut by 4 bases, the J end by 1 base, with 12 bases between. CDR3 amino acids: CASSPGGFSNQPQHF. The CDR3 coding sequence is TGTGCCAGCAGCCCAGGTGGGTTCAGCAATCAGCCCCAGCATTTT.

This chain links TRBV6-2 or TRBV6-3 with TRBJ1-2; D perhaps matches TRBD1 (5 bases). The CDR3 totals 12 residues. The germline V gene has CDR1 MNHEY and CDR2 SVGEGT. The V and J ends lost 0 bases and 11 bases respectively, with 10 bases between them. The CDR3 sequence is CASSYSSGLYTF. CDR3 in DNA: TGTGCCAGCAGTTACTCTTCAGGGCTTTACACCTTC.

The V and J genes are TRBV20-1 and TRBJ2-7; D not certain. CDR3 length equals 10 residues. The germline V gene encodes CDR1 DFQATT and CDR2 SNEGSKA (reference sequence). V dropped 3 bases and J dropped 3 bases, with 3 bases sitting between them. The CDR3 nucleotides read TGCAGTGCTAGCAACTACGAGCAGTACTTC. Protein sequence: CSASNYEQYF.

The sample holds a few counts of this clone. The CDR3 DNA reads TGTGCCAGCAGCCCGCCAGGGGAGGGAGGCTACACCTTC. It is translated as CASSPPGEGGYTF. This chain connects TRBV7-9 to TRBJ1-2, with D possibly matching TRBD1 (6 bases). The length of the CDR3 is 13 residues. The germline CDR1 and CDR2 sequences are SEHNR and FQNEAQ (reference sequence). The germline V and J ends were trimmed by 5 bases and 8 bases, with 15 bases remaining between them.

This clone has only one observation. The chain couples TRBV11-2 to TRBJ1-4; D remains ambiguous. V shed 0 bases and J shed 5 bases, with 4 bases lying between them. Germline V gene lookup returns CDR1 SGHAT and CDR2 FQNNGV. The CDR3 sequence is 13 residues long. For the CDR3, the DNA is TGTGCCAGCAGCTTAGACAGGAATGAAAAACTGTTTTTT. It codes for CASSLDRNEKLFF.

The chain links TRBV6-5 to TRBJ1-3; D gene uncertain. Deletions cut 6 bases from V and 4 bases from J, with 13 bases between. Germline assignment: CDR1 MNHEY and CDR2 SVGAGI. CDR3 length equals 14 residues. This chain's CDR3 is CASSRGHGGNTIYF. In DNA form, the CDR3 reads TGTGCCAGCAGCCGGGGTCACGGGGGAAACACCATATATTTT.

The chain has TRBV9 and TRBJ1-2; 12 nucleotides line up with TRBD1. The length of the CDR3 is 16 residues. CDR1 is SGDLS and CDR2 is YYNGEE in the germline V gene. V was clipped by 4 bases and J by 4 bases; unmatched bases: 8. This CDR3 is CASSTTGTGGVYGYTF. The CDR3 bases are TGTGCCAGCAGCACTACCGGGACAGGGGGCGTCTATGGCTACACCTTC.

This chain joins TRBV6-5 and TRBJ1-2; D ambiguous. The CDR3 is 11 residues long. V was pared by 7 bases and J by 8 bases, with 11 bases between. CDR1 and CDR2 (germline): MNHEY, SVGAGI. CDR3: CASTPPMGYTF. CDR3 sequence (DNA): TGTGCCAGCACTCCACCTATGGGCTACACCTTC.

This chain joins TRBV5-1 and TRBJ2-1; D is possibly TRBD2 (6 bases). This CDR3 spans 15 amino acids. V was shortened by 5 bases and J by 0 bases, with 12 bases between the two germline ends. Germline-derived CDR1 and CDR2 are SGHRS and YFSETQ. The CDR3 DNA reads TGCGCCAGCAGTCCCCGGCGGGGCTCCTACAATGAGCAGTTCTTC. Translated: CASSPRRGSYNEQFF.

The rearrangement links TRBV3-1 (or the pseudogene TRBV3-2) to TRBJ2-1; TRBD2 agrees at 9 bases. The CDR3 covers 15 residues. V shed 4 bases, J shed 5 bases, and the junction held 6 bases outside the gene matches. Germline V CDR1 and CDR2: LGHDT, YNNKEL (reference sequence). CDR3: CASSPQRGVNNEQFF. The CDR3 DNA reads as TGTGCCAGCAGCCCCCAGCGGGGGGTGAACAATGAGCAGTTCTTC.

This clone was picked up one time. The chain recombines TRBV11-2 with TRBJ2-3, with 7 bases lining up with TRBD1. Germline V gene data show CDR1 as SGHAT and CDR2 as FQNNGV. There are 15 residues in the CDR3. After removal of 5 bases from V and 0 bases from J, the junction contained 5 bases not matched to a gene. CDR3 bases: TGTGCCAGCAGCCCTACGGGACAGAGCACAGATACGCAGTATTTT. Its translation is CASSPTGQSTDTQYF.

The rearrangement uses TRBV19 and TRBJ2-3; 7 bases line up with TRBD1. V was pared by 5 bases and J by 0 bases, with 5 bases of the junction left unmatched. CDR1 LNHDA and CDR2 SQIVND come from the germline V gene (reference sequence). This CDR3 is 15 amino acids long. CDR3 nucleotide sequence: TGTGCCAGTAGTCTTGACAGGGCGAGCACAGATACGCAGTATTTT. Encoded protein: CASSLDRASTDTQYF.